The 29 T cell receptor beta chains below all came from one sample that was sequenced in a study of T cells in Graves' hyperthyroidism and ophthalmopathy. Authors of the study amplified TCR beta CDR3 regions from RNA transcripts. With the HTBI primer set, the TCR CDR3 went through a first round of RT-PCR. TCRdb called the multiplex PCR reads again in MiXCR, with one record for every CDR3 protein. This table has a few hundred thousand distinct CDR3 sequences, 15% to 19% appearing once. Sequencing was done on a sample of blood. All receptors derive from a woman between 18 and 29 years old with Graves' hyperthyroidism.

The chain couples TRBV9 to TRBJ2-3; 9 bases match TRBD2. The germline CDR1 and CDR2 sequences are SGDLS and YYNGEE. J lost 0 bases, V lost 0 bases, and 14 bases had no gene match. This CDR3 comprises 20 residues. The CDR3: CASSVGPRLAEKSSTDTQYF. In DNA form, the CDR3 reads TGTGCCAGCAGCGTAGGACCCCGACTAGCGGAGAAGTCTAGCACAGATACGCAGTATTTT.

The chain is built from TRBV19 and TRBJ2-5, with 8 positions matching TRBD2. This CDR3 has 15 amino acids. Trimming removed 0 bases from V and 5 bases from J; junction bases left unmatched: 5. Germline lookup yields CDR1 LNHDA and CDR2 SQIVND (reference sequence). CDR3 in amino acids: CASSIEAGVRETQYF. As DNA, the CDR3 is TGTGCCAGTAGTATAGAAGCGGGGGTCCGGGAGACCCAGTACTTC.

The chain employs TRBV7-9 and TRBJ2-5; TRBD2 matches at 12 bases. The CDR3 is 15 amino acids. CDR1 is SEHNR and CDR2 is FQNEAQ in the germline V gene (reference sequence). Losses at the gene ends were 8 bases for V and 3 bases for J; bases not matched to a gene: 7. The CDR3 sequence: CASGTRTSGEETQYF. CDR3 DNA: TGTGCCAGCGGAACCCGGACTAGCGGGGAAGAGACCCAGTACTTC.

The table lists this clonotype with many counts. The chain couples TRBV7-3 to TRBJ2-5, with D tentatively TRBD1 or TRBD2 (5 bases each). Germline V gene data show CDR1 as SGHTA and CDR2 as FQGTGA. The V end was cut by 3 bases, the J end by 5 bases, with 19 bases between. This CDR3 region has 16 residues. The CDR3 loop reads CASSLGGRGLGETQYF. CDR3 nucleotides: TGTGCCAGCAGCTTGGGTGGCCGGGGCCTGGGGGAGACCCAGTACTTC.

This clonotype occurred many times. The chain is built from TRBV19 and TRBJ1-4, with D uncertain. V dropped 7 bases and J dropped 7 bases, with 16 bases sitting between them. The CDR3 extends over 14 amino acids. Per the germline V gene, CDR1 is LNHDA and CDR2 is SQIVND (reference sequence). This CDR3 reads CASTGRMDGEKLFF. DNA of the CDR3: TGTGCCAGTACGGGGAGGATGGACGGTGAAAAACTGTTTTTT.

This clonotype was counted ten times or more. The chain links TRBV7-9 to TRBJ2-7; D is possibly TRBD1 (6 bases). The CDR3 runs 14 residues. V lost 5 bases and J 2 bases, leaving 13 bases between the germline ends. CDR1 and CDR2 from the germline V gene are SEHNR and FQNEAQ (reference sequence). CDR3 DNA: TGTGCCAGCAGCCATGGACAGACACCCTACGAGCAGTACTTC. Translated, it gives CASSHGQTPYEQYF.

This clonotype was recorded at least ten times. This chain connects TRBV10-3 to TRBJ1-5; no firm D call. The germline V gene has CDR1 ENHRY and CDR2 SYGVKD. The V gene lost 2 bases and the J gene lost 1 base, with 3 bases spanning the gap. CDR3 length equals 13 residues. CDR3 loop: CAISEGSNQPQHF. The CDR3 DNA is TGTGCCATCAGTGAGGGCAGCAATCAGCCCCAGCATTTT.

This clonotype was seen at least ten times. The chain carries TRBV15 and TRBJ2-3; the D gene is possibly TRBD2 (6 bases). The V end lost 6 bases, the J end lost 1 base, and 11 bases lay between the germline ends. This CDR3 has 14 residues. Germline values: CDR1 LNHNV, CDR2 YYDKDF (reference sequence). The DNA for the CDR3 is TGTGCCACCAGAGGAGGGGCCCGCACAGATACGCAGTATTTT. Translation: CATRGGARTDTQYF.

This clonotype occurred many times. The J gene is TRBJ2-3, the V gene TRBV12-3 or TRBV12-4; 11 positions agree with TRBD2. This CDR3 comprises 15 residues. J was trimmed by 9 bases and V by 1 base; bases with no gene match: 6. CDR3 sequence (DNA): TGTGCCAGCAGTTTAGTAGCGGGGGGGAGGGGGACGCAGTATTTT. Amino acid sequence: CASSLVAGGRGTQYF.

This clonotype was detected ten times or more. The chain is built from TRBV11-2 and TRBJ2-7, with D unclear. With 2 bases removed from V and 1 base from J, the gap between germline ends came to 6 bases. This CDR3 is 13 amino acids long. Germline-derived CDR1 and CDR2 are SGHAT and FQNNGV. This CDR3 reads CASSLTASYEQYF. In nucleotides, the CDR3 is TGTGCCAGCAGCTTAACAGCTTCCTACGAGCAGTACTTC.

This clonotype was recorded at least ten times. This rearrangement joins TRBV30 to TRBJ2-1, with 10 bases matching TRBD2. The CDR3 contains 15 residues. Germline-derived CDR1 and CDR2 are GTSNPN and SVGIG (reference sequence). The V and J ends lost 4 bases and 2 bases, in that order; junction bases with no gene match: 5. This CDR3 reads CAWTAGLAAYNEQFF. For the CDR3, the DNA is TGTGCCTGGACCGCCGGACTAGCGGCCTACAATGAGCAGTTCTTC.

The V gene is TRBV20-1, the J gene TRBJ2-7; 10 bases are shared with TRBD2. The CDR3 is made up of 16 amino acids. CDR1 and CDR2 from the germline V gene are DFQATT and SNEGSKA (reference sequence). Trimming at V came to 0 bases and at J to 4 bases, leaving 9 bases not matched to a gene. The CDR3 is CSARDLQREGKYEQYF. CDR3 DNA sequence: TGCAGTGCTAGAGATCTTCAGCGGGAGGGCAAGTACGAGCAGTACTTC.

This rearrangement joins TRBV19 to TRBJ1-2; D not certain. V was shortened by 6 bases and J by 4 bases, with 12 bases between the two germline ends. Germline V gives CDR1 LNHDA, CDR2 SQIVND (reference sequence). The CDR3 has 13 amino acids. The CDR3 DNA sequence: TGTGCCAGTAGACTTCGGCTTGGCTATGGCTACACCTTC. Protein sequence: CASRLRLGYGYTF.

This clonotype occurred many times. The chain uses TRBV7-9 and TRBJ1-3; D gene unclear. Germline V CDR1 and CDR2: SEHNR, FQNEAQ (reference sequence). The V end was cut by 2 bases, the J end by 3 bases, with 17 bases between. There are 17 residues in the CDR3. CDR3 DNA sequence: TGTGCCAGCAGCTTACCGGTTTCCGGGCGGCTTGGAAACACCATATATTTT. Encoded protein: CASSLPVSGRLGNTIYF.

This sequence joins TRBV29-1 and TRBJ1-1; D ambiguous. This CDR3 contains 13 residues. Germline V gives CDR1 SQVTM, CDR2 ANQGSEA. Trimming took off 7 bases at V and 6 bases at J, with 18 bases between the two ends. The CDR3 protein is CSAAWSDGAEAFF. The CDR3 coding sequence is TGCAGCGCGGCCTGGTCAGACGGCGCTGAAGCTTTCTTT.

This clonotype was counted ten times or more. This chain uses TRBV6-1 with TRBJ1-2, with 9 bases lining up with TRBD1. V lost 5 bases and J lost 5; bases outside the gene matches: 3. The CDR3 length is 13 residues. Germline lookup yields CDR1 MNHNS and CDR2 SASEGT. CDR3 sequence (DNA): TGTGCCAGCAGTACGGGACAGGGTTATGGCTACACCTTC. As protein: CASSTGQGYGYTF.

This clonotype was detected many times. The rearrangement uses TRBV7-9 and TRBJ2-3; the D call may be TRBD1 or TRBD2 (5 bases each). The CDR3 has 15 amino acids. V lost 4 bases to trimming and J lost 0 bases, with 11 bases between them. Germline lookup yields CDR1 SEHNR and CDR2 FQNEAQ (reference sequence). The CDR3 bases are TGTGCCAGCAGCTCCCTCTGGGACAGCACAGATACGCAGTATTTT. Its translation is CASSSLWDSTDTQYF.

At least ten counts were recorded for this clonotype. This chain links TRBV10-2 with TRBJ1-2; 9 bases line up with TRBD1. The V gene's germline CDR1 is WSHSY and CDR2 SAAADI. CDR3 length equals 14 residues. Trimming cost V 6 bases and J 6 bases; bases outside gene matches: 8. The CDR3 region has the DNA TGCGCCAGCAGGGGGGACAGGGTCGACGATGGCTACACCTTC. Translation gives CASRGDRVDDGYTF.

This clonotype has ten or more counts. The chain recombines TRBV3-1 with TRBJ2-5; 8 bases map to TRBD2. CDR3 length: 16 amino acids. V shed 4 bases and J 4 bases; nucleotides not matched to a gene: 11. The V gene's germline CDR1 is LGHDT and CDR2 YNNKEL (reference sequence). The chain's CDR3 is CASSLDLAGGGETQYF. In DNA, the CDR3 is TGTGCCAGCAGCCTTGACTTGGCGGGGGGTGGAGAGACCCAGTACTTC.

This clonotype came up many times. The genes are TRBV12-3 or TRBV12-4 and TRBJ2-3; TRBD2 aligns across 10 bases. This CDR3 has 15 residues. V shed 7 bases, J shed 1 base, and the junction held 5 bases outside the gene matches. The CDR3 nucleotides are TGTGCCAGCACTACAAGCGGGGGGGGCACAGATACGCAGTATTTT. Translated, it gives CASTTSGGGTDTQYF.

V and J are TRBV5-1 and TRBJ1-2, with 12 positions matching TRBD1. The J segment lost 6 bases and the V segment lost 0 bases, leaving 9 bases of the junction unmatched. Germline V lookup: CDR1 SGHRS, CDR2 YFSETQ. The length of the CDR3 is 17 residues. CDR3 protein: CASSLAGTGGPLDGYTF. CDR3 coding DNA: TGCGCCAGCAGCTTGGCAGGGACAGGGGGCCCCTTGGATGGCTACACCTTC.

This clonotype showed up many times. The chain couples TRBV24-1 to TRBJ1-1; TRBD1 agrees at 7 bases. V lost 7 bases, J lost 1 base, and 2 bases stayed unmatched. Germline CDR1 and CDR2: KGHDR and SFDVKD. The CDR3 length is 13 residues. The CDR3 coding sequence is TGTGCCACCAGAAACAGGGGGAACACTGAAGCTTTCTTT. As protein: CATRNRGNTEAFF.

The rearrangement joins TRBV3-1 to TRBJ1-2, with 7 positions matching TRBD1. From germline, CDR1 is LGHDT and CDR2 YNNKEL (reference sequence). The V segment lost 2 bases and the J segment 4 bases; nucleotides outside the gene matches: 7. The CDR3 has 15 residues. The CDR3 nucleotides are TGTGCCAGCAGCCAACAACCCGGGACAGCCTATGGCTACACCTTC. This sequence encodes CASSQQPGTAYGYTF.

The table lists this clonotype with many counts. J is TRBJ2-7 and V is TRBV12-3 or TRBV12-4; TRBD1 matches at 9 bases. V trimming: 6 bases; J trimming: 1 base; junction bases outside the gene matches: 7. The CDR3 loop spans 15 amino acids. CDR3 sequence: CASSMTGGISYEQYF. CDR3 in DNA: TGTGCCAGCAGCATGACAGGGGGGATATCCTACGAGCAGTACTTC.

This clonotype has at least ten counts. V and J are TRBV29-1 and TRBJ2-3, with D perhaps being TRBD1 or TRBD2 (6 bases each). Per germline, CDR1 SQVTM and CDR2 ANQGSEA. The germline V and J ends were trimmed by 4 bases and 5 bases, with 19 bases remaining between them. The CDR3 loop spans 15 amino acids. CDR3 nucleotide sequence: TGCAGCGTTGCGCACGTCGGGGGCTCAGGAGATACGCAGTATTTT. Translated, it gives CSVAHVGGSGDTQYF.

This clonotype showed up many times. The CDR3 DNA follows: TGTGCCAGCAGTTCCGCCGACGGCTACGAGCAGTACTTC. Residues: CASSSADGYEQYF. J is TRBJ2-7 and V is TRBV12-3 or TRBV12-4, with D uncertain. CDR3 length: 13 residues. The germline V and J ends were trimmed by 4 bases and 3 bases, with 10 bases remaining between them.

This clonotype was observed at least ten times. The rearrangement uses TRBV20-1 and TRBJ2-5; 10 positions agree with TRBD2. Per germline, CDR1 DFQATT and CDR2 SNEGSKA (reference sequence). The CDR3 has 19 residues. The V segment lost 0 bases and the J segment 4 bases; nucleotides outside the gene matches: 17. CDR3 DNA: TGCAGTGCTAGAGATCAAAGGGGCGCGGAGCGGGGGGGCCCAGAGACCCAGTACTTC. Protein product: CSARDQRGAERGGPETQYF.

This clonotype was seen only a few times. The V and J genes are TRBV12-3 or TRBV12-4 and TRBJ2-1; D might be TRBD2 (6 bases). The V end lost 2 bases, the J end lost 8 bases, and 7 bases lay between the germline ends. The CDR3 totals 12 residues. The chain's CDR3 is CASSLWGDEQFF. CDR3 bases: TGTGCCAGCAGTTTATGGGGGGATGAGCAGTTCTTC.

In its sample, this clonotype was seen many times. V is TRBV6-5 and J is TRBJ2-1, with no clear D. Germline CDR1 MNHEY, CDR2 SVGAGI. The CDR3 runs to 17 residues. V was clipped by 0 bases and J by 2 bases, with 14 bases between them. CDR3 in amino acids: CASSYSTKIYAYNEQFF. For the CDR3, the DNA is TGTGCCAGCAGTTACTCGACAAAGATTTACGCCTACAATGAGCAGTTCTTC.